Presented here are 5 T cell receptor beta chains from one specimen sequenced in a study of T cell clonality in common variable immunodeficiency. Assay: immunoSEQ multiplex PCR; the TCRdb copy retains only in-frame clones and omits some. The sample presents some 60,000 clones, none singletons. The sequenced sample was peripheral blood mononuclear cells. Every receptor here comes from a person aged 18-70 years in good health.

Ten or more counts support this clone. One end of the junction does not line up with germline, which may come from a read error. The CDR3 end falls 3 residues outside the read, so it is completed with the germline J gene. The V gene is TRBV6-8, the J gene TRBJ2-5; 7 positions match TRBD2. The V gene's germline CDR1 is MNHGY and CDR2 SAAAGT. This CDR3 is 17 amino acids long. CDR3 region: CASSRETPGLIQDTQYF. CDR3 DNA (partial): TGTGCCAGCAGTCGAGAAACACCGGGACTAATCCAAGATACC.

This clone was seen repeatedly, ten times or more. CDR3 bases read: TGTGCCTGGAGCCCGGGACTAGTCAATGAG. It is translated as CAWSPGLVNE. The whole CDR3 protein reads CAWSPGLVNEQFF. V usage is TRBV30 and J usage is TRBJ2-1, with TRBD2 matching over 8 bases. The CDR3 is cut off 3 residues early in the read; its end comes from the germline J gene. Trimming at V came to 3 bases and at J to 6 bases, leaving 4 bases not matched to a gene. Germline loops: CDR1 GTSNPN, CDR2 SVGIG (reference sequence). CDR3 length equals 13 residues.

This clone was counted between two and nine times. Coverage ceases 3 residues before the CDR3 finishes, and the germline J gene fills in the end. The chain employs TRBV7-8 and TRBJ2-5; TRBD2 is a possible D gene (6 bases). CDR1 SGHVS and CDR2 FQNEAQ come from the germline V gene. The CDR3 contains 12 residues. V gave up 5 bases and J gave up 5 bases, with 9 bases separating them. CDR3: CASSPAGETQYF. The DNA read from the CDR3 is TGTGCCAGCAGCCCTGCGGGGGAGACC.

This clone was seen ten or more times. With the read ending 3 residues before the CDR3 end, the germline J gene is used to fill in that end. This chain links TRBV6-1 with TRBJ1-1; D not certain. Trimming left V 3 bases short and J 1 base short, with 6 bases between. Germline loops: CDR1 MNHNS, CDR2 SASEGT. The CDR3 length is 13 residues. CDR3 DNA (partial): TGTGCCAGCAGTGAGTGGCCGAACACTGAA. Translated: CASSEWPNTE. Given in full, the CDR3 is CASSEWPNTEAFF.

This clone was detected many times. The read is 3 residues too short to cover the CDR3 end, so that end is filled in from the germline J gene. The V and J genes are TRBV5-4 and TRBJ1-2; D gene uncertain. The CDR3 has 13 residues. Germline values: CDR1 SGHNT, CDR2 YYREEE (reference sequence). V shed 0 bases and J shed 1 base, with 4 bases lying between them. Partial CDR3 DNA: TGTGCCAGCAGCTTGGGCAGTAACTATGGC. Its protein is CASSLGSNYG. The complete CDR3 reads CASSLGSNYGYTF.